The 22 T cell receptor beta chains below come from one sample, sequenced in a study of blood T cell repertoires in COVID-19. Assay: immunoSEQ multiplex PCR; the TCRdb copy retains only in-frame clones and omits some. The sample includes about 180,000 clones, around 79% of them seen just once. The sequencing input was peripheral blood. The receptors here all came from a woman between 65 and 79 years old with acute or convalescent COVID-19.

By sample fraction, this clone is medium-sized (0.01 to 0.1%). The rearrangement links TRBV5-1 to TRBJ2-2, with D possibly TRBD1 on 6 matching bases. Trimming removed 4 bases from V and 3 bases from J, with 10 bases in between. The CDR3 sequence is 14 residues long. Germline V gene lookup returns CDR1 SGHRS and CDR2 YFSETQ. CDR3 DNA sequence: TGCGCCAGCAGCAGGTACAGGGACACCGGGGAGCTGTTTTTT. The encoded protein is CASSRYRDTGELFF.

The chain combines TRBV11-2 with TRBJ1-2; the D is unclear. CDR3 length equals 12 residues. Germline-derived CDR1 and CDR2 are SGHAT and FQNNGV. Trimming took off 5 bases at V and 4 bases at J, with 8 bases between the two ends. Here the CDR3 DNA reads TGTGCCAGCAGCCCGGGGTTCTATGGCTACACCTTC. Amino acids: CASSPGFYGYTF.

The gene calls are TRBV18 and TRBJ2-1; 8 nucleotides align to TRBD2. The CDR3 covers 17 residues. V dropped 5 bases and J dropped 7; count of bases not matched to a gene: 16. Germline V gives CDR1 KGHSH, CDR2 LQKENI. The CDR3 DNA reads TGTGCCAGCTCATTACTACGGACTAGCACGAGGGGGAATGAGCAGTTCTTC. Translated, it gives CASSLLRTSTRGNEQFF.

This clone was seen more than once but under ten times. This rearrangement joins TRBV10-2 to TRBJ2-5; TRBD1 matches at 9 bases. Unmatched junction bases numbered 8, after V lost 7 bases and J lost 5 bases. This CDR3 comprises 14 residues. Germline V lookup: CDR1 WSHSY, CDR2 SAAADI. The CDR3 DNA reads TGCGCCAGCACCGGGGGACAGGGAGGGGAGACCCAGTACTTC. It translates to CASTGGQGGETQYF.

This chain uses TRBV5-5 with TRBJ1-5; D call uncertain. This CDR3 is 15 amino acids long. Trimming cost V 0 bases and J 5 bases, with 12 bases left between them. Per germline, CDR1 SGHKS and CDR2 YYEKEE (reference sequence). CDR3 DNA: TGTGCCAGCAGCTTGGCTCCAGGAAAGGATCAGCCCCAGCATTTT. This gives the protein CASSLAPGKDQPQHF.

The V and J genes are TRBV10-3 and TRBJ1-1; unclear D gene. CDR1 and CDR2 (germline): ENHRY, SYGVKD. V was clipped by 8 bases and J by 8 bases, with 12 bases between them. There are 11 residues in the CDR3. The CDR3: CAIGNGQEAFF. The CDR3 nucleotides are TGTGCCATCGGCAATGGGCAGGAAGCTTTCTTT.

This clone was counted ten times or more. This rearrangement joins TRBV5-3 to TRBJ1-1; 9 bases align to TRBD1. TRBV5-3 is placed among ORFs of uncertain function. The CDR3 length is 17 residues. Trimming removed 4 bases from V and 1 base from J; junction bases left unmatched: 11. Written as DNA, the CDR3 is TGTGCCAGAAGCGCGGGGACAGGGAACATCGGGAACACTGAAGCTTTCTTT. It encodes CARSAGTGNIGNTEAFF.

This chain joins TRBV7-2 and TRBJ1-1; TRBD1 agrees at 7 bases. The V gene end was trimmed by 4 bases and the J gene end by 3 bases; junction bases not matched to a gene: 2. Germline V gives CDR1 SGHTA, CDR2 FQGNSA. CDR3 length: 13 residues. CDR3 nucleotide sequence: TGTGCCAGCAGCTGGGACAGTTACACTGAAGCTTTCTTT. Amino acids: CASSWDSYTEAFF.

This clone was observed a single time. The chain uses TRBV24-1 and TRBJ2-3; D is possibly TRBD2 (6 bases). The germline V gene has CDR1 KGHDR and CDR2 SFDVKD. Trimming shortened V by 0 bases and J by 1 base, and 10 bases separated the two germline ends. The length of the CDR3 is 16 residues. The CDR3 here is CATSDLIGGGTDTQYF. The CDR3 region has the DNA TGTGCCACCAGTGATTTGATAGGAGGGGGCACAGATACGCAGTATTTT.

The gene calls are TRBV7-9 and TRBJ1-5, with D perhaps matching TRBD1 (5 bases). The length of the CDR3 is 16 residues. Germline loops: CDR1 SEHNR, CDR2 FQNEAQ (reference sequence). Between the trimmed V and J ends, which lost 1 base and 0 bases, there was a span of 10 bases. This chain's CDR3 is CASSLGQSYSNQPQHF. Written as DNA, the CDR3 is TGTGCCAGCAGCTTAGGACAGAGCTATAGCAATCAGCCCCAGCATTTT.

The V and J genes are TRBV5-5 and TRBJ2-1, with a weak D call TRBD2 (6 bases). Germline values: CDR1 SGHKS, CDR2 YYEKEE (reference sequence). Trimming took off 4 bases at V and 7 bases at J, with 12 bases between the two ends. The CDR3 loop spans 13 amino acids. The CDR3 region is CASSSLGRNEQFF. DNA of the CDR3: TGTGCCAGCAGCAGTCTCGGGAGAAATGAGCAGTTCTTC.

The chain recombines TRBV19 with TRBJ1-5, with TRBD1 matching 8 bases. Germline assignment: CDR1 LNHDA and CDR2 SQIVND (reference sequence). The CDR3 is 15 amino acids. Trimming cost V 7 bases and J 6 bases; bases outside gene matches: 11. The CDR3 is CASTNGQGLSQPQHF. CDR3 sequence (DNA): TGTGCCAGTACCAACGGACAGGGTCTATCTCAGCCCCAGCATTTT.

The rearrangement joins TRBV2 to TRBJ2-5; 10 nucleotides match TRBD1. The ends lost 5 bases at V and 3 bases at J; junction bases unmatched: 6. There are 15 residues in the CDR3. Germline loops: CDR1 SNHLY, CDR2 FYNNEI. CDR3 residues: CASSRPGTGEETQYF. The CDR3 nucleotides read TGTGCCAGCAGTAGACCCGGGACAGGGGAAGAGACCCAGTACTTC.

This clone came up once. V and J are TRBV11-3 and TRBJ2-5; 8 bases are shared with TRBD1. Germline V lookup: CDR1 SGHNT, CDR2 YENEEA. Losses at the gene ends were 2 bases for V and 1 base for J; bases not matched to a gene: 3. The CDR3 is 15 amino acids. In nucleotides, the CDR3 is TGTGCCAGCAGCTTAAGGACAGGGACCCAAGAGACCCAGTACTTC. Its protein product is CASSLRTGTQETQYF.

The rearrangement joins TRBV7-6 to TRBJ2-2; possibly TRBD2 for D (6 bases). CDR1 and CDR2 (germline): SGHVS, FNYEAQ. The ends were cut back, 7 bases at V and 3 bases at J, with 12 bases in the middle. The CDR3 is 14 residues long. CDR3 loop: CASKEGFDTGELFF. The DNA for the CDR3 is TGTGCCAGCAAGGAGGGGTTCGACACCGGGGAGCTGTTTTTT.

The V gene is TRBV7-8, the J gene TRBJ1-1; possible D gene TRBD1, 6 bases. Germline V gene sequence: CDR1 SGHVS, CDR2 FQNEAQ. This CDR3 contains 16 residues. Deletions cut 4 bases from V and 1 base from J, with 16 bases between. In DNA form, the CDR3 reads TGTGCCAGCAGCTGGGGAGGGGGGAAAAAGAACACTGAAGCTTTCTTT. Its translation is CASSWGGGKKNTEAFF.

The rearrangement uses TRBV29-1 and TRBJ2-5; 8 bases agree with TRBD2. Germline assignment: CDR1 SQVTM and CDR2 ANQGSEA. CDR3 length equals 13 residues. Losses at the gene ends were 6 bases for V and 5 bases for J; bases not matched to a gene: 8. CDR3 DNA: TGCAGCGTGATACTTAGCGGGACGGAGACCCAGTACTTC. Its translation: CSVILSGTETQYF.

This chain links TRBV10-3 with TRBJ1-5; D gene uncertain. This CDR3 has 12 amino acids. Trimming pared 3 bases from V and 3 bases from J, leaving 3 bases between. Germline CDR1 reads ENHRY; CDR2 reads SYGVKD. CDR3 bases: TGTGCCATCAGTGATCTCAATCAGCCCCAGCATTTT. This encodes CAISDLNQPQHF.

On this clone: This specimen includes other DNA sequences encoding the same CDR3. The genes are TRBV18 and TRBJ1-5; D might be TRBD1 (5 bases). CDR1 is KGHSH and CDR2 is LQKENI in the germline V gene. This CDR3 contains 13 residues. Trimming stripped 6 bases from V and 5 bases from J, with 11 bases between. Here the CDR3 DNA reads TGTGCCAGCTCGCCAGACAGTGATCAGCCCCAGCATTTT. This translates into CASSPDSDQPQHF.

The chain carries TRBV7-9 and TRBJ2-3; no reliable D call. V lost 2 bases, J lost 0 bases, and 6 bases lay in between. In germline, CDR1 is SEHNR, CDR2 FQNEAQ (reference sequence). The CDR3 covers 14 residues. The CDR3 is CASSLSASTDTQYF. In DNA, the CDR3 is TGTGCCAGCAGCTTAAGCGCTAGCACAGATACGCAGTATTTT.

V usage is TRBV3-1 (or the pseudogene TRBV3-2) and J usage is TRBJ2-1, with D unresolved. Germline V gene lookup returns CDR1 LGHDT and CDR2 YNNKEL (reference sequence). V was cut by 0 bases and J by 3 bases, with 12 bases left in between. The CDR3 totals 16 residues. CDR3 in DNA: TGTGCCAGCAGCCAAGAAAGGAGCGCCAACTACAATGAGCAGTTCTTC. It encodes CASSQERSANYNEQFF.

This clone was counted a few times. This chain uses TRBV19 with TRBJ1-4, with D perhaps TRBD1 (5 bases). CDR1 LNHDA and CDR2 SQIVND come from the germline V gene (reference sequence). The CDR3 is made up of 17 amino acids. V lost 1 base and J lost 8, with 20 bases in between. For the CDR3, the DNA is TGTGCCAGTAGTATAGGCCCAGGGCAAGTCAACGGCGAAAAACTGTTTTTT. Its protein product is CASSIGPGQVNGEKLFF.